This TCR beta chain was profiled in a study of neoadjuvant anti-PD-1 for oral cavity cancer. Turning to this clone: Its antigen is as yet unknown.

Time point: after neoadjuvant nivolumab, at surgical resection. Patients had HPV-negative, locally advanced oral cavity squamous cell carcinoma. The study, taken as a whole, reports: Expansion of preexisting intratumoral clones was suggested to aid response. With a few patients per group, TCR findings need larger cohorts.

The data were produced by immunoSEQ multiplex PCR, yet TCRdb's version contains in-frame clones alone and is incomplete. There are 20,000 to 25,000 clones in the sample; under 30% occur only once, and around 15% lies in the top ten. V trimming: 6 bases; J trimming: 5 bases; junction bases outside the gene matches: 6. The germline gives CDR1 SQVTM, CDR2 ANQGSEA. The CDR3 contains 13 residues. This receptor was obtained from a person aged 40 to 85 with oral cavity squamous cell carcinoma. This sample comprised tumor tissue, obtained after nivolumab (anti-PD-1) treatment. This chain links TRBV29-1 with TRBJ1-2, with 10 nucleotides matching TRBD1. CDR3 protein: CSVRTGGGYGYTF. CDR3 bases: TGCAGCGTCCGGACAGGGGGTGGTTATGGCTACACCTTC.